The 11 T cell receptor beta chains in this list originate from one sample, sequenced in a study of blood T cell repertoires in COVID-19. Data came from immunoSEQ multiplex PCR; TCRdb stores just in-frame clones and leaves some out. Altogether 200,000 to 250,000 clones are present, 83% being singletons, with the ten largest covering approximately 5%. Specimen: PBMCs or T cells enriched from blood (not recorded which). The receptors were sampled from a woman in her forties or fifties who had been exposed to COVID-19.

The chain has TRBV3-1 (or the pseudogene TRBV3-2) and TRBJ2-5; 9 bases line up with TRBD2. The CDR3 has 16 amino acids. Germline V lookup: CDR1 LGHDT, CDR2 YNNKEL (reference sequence). V dropped 4 bases and J dropped 5; count of bases not matched to a gene: 11. The CDR3 here is CASSLRGSGGGETQYF. The CDR3 coding sequence is TGTGCCAGCAGCCTCCGCGGTAGCGGGGGCGGGGAGACCCAGTACTTC.

This clone has only one observation. The rearrangement links TRBV27 to TRBJ2-1; D gene unclear. The CDR3 consists of 13 residues. The germline V gene encodes CDR1 MNHEY and CDR2 SMNVEV (reference sequence). With 5 bases removed from V and 4 bases from J, the gap between germline ends came to 9 bases. The CDR3 spells CASSPYGYNEQFF. As DNA, the CDR3 is TGTGCCAGCAGTCCATACGGTTACAATGAGCAGTTCTTC.

This chain links TRBV7-6 with TRBJ2-5, with 8 bases fitting TRBD1. The germline gives CDR1 SGHVS, CDR2 FNYEAQ. The CDR3 covers 14 residues. J gave up 5 bases and V 4 bases, and 6 bases lay outside the gene matches. The CDR3 protein is CASSSDRGQETQYF. The CDR3 coding sequence is TGTGCCAGCAGCTCAGACAGGGGCCAGGAGACCCAGTACTTC. Complete variable domain (other parts from reference TRBV7-6 and TRBJ2-5): GAGVSQSPRYKVTKRGQDVALRCDPISGHVSLYWYRQALGQGPEFLTYFNYEAQQDKSGLPNDRFSAERPEGSISTLTIQRTEQRDSAMYRCASSSDRGQETQYFGPGTRLLVL.

The chain links TRBV15 to TRBJ1-2; a weak D match, TRBD1 (6 bases). Germline-derived CDR1 and CDR2 are LNHNV and YYDKDF (reference sequence). Trimming left V 8 bases short and J 5 bases short, with 15 bases between. The CDR3 extends over 13 amino acids. In nucleotides, the CDR3 is TGTGCCACCTCATCACAGGGACAATATGGCTACACCTTC. As protein: CATSSQGQYGYTF.

The chain employs TRBV25-1 and TRBJ1-1, with 8 bases matching TRBD1. Germline V gene lookup returns CDR1 MGHDK and CDR2 SYGVNS. The CDR3 consists of 14 residues. J lost 1 base, V lost 4 bases, and 2 bases had no gene match. CDR3 nucleotides: TGTGCCAGCAGTGCCGGGACAGGGAACACTGAAGCTTTCTTT. Its protein product is CASSAGTGNTEAFF.

The chain recombines TRBV6-4 with TRBJ1-6; maybe TRBD1 (5 bases). The ends were cut back, 7 bases at V and 8 bases at J, with 9 bases in the middle. The CDR3 runs to 12 residues. Per germline, CDR1 MRHNA and CDR2 SNTAGT. The CDR3 sequence: CASIDSYSPLHF. The CDR3 DNA is TGTGCCAGCATAGACAGTTATTCACCCCTCCACTTT.

J is TRBJ1-1 and V is TRBV3-1 (or the pseudogene TRBV3-2), with 9 positions matching TRBD1. This CDR3 is 15 amino acids long. CDR1 and CDR2 (germline): LGHDT, YNNKEL (reference sequence). V shed 4 bases and J 0 bases; nucleotides not matched to a gene: 3. This chain's CDR3 is CASSRTGALNTEAFF. The CDR3 region has the DNA TGTGCCAGCAGCCGGACAGGGGCTCTGAACACTGAAGCTTTCTTT.

This clone came up a few times. This chain uses TRBV3-1 (or the pseudogene TRBV3-2) with TRBJ1-5; 10 bases agree with TRBD1. The trim removed 4 bases at V and 2 bases at J, leaving 2 bases unmatched. CDR3 length: 15 amino acids. CDR1 is LGHDT, CDR2 YNNKEL, per germline (reference sequence). CDR3 sequence reads: CASSPGTGGNQPQHF. As DNA, the CDR3 is TGTGCCAGCAGCCCCGGGACAGGGGGCAATCAGCCCCAGCATTTT.

The chain joins TRBV5-1 to TRBJ1-4; D remains ambiguous. CDR3 size: 15 residues. The germline V and J ends were trimmed by 4 bases and 0 bases, with 10 bases remaining between them. Germline V lookup: CDR1 SGHRS, CDR2 YFSETQ. The CDR3, as DNA: TGCGCCAGCAGCAGGGAGGGCTCAACTAATGAAAAACTGTTTTTT. This gives the protein CASSREGSTNEKLFF.

This clone was seen only once. The CDR3 sequence is CASSEGTGGPETQYF. DNA for the CDR3: TGTGCCAGCAGCGAAGGGACAGGGGGCCCGGAGACCCAGTACTTC. The rearrangement uses TRBV11-2 and TRBJ2-5; the match to TRBD1 covers 12 bases. Germline V gene sequence: CDR1 SGHAT, CDR2 FQNNGV. This CDR3 region has 15 residues. Losses at the gene ends were 5 bases for V and 5 bases for J; bases not matched to a gene: 6.

The chain's CDR3 is CASSIGGPRNEQFF. CDR3 DNA sequence: TGTGCCAGCAGTATCGGGGGGCCTAGGAATGAGCAGTTCTTC. This chain links TRBV6-5 with TRBJ2-1; perhaps TRBD2 as D (7 bases). The V and J ends lost 5 bases and 7 bases respectively, with 15 bases between them. Germline assignment: CDR1 MNHEY and CDR2 SVGAGI. This CDR3 has 14 residues.